There are a few counts of the clone carrying this T cell receptor beta chain. Its antigen is unidentified. The J segment lost 4 bases and the V segment lost 6 bases, leaving 2 bases of the junction unmatched. The CDR3 has 12 residues. CDR1 is MNHNY, CDR2 SVGAGI, per germline (reference sequence). This specimen belongs to a study of blood T cells in healthy people across ages. Primers used in a second PCR of roughly 6 to 11 cycles were a sample-barcoded 5' primer and a J-beta primer mix. Each CDR3 protein is one row after TCRdb ran MiXCR on the 5' RACE reads. Altogether some 700,000 distinct CDR3 sequences are present, approximately 22% being singletons, with the ten largest covering about 22%. Overall study results and limits: No one knew whether donors had CMV, which possibly confounded expanded clonotype changes.

V is TRBV6-6 and J is TRBJ2-7; 8 nucleotides agree with TRBD1. This clonotype was sampled from an older man in good health. Sequencing used blood. The CDR3 coding sequence is TGTGCCAGCAGGGACAGGGATTACGAGCAGTACTTC. It is translated as CASRDRDYEQYF.